The rows below give T cell receptor beta chains drawn from one sample of a study of blood T cell repertoires in COVID-19. Libraries were prepared by immunoSEQ multiplex PCR; TCRdb keeps only in-frame clonotypes and omits some of them. The sample holds around 20,000 clones, roughly 89% seen once. Material: peripheral blood. These receptors originate from a woman in her sixties with active COVID-19. Each CDR3 is given with its conserved first and last residue. A D gene is named only where the DNA matches it firmly. Where a row states a size, it is once, few, many or the class of an expanded clone; other rows omit it.

d_call: TRBD2; v_call: TRBV4-2; j_call: TRBJ2-5; clone_size: NA; cdr3_nt: TGTGCCAGCAGCCCAAGAACCGGGACTAGCGGGGGGGTAGAGACCCAGTACTTC; cdr3_aa: CASSPRTGTSGGVETQYF
d_call: NA; v_call: TRBV6-1; j_call: TRBJ1-3; clone_size: NA; cdr3_nt: TGTGCCAGCAGTGATCGGTTCGCTGGAAACACCATATATTTT; cdr3_aa: CASSDRFAGNTIYF
d_call: TRBD2; v_call: TRBV7-9; j_call: TRBJ2-1; clone_size: few; cdr3_nt: TGTACCTTAAGTAGCGGGGGTTTTTTAAGTGAGCAGTTCTTC; cdr3_aa: CTLSSGGFLSEQFF
d_call: NA; v_call: TRBV6-1; j_call: TRBJ1-1; clone_size: NA; cdr3_nt: TGTGCCAGCAGTGATCGGGGGGGGTATATCACTGAAGCTTTCTTT; cdr3_aa: CASSDRGGYITEAFF
d_call: TRBD2; v_call: TRBV19; j_call: TRBJ2-1; clone_size: NA; cdr3_nt: TGTGCCAGTAGTATAGTAGGGCTAGCGGGGAGCCCTTACAATGAGCAGTTCTTC; cdr3_aa: CASSIVGLAGSPYNEQFF
d_call: NA; v_call: TRBV5-1; j_call: TRBJ2-5; clone_size: few; cdr3_nt: TGCGCCAGCAGCCGTGGGCCAGGGCAAGGGTCCCAAGAGACCCAGTACTTC; cdr3_aa: CASSRGPGQGSQETQYF
d_call: NA; v_call: TRBV5-6; j_call: TRBJ2-4; clone_size: NA; cdr3_nt: TGTGCCAGCAGCTTTGTAGCCCGGGGGAACAAAAACATTCAGTACTTC; cdr3_aa: CASSFVARGNKNIQYF
d_call: NA; v_call: TRBV14; j_call: TRBJ1-6; clone_size: once; cdr3_nt: TGTGCCAGCAGCCAAGGCCAGGGAACTAATTCACCCCTCCACTTT; cdr3_aa: CASSQGQGTNSPLHF
d_call: NA; v_call: TRBV5-1; j_call: TRBJ1-1; clone_size: NA; cdr3_nt: TGCGCCAGCGCTAGAGGAGCCCCCAACACTGAAGCTTTCTTT; cdr3_aa: CASARGAPNTEAFF
d_call: NA; v_call: TRBV6-5; j_call: TRBJ2-7; clone_size: NA; cdr3_nt: TGTGCCAGCAGTCCGGGGGCAGGGGGGACCTACGAGCAGTACTTC; cdr3_aa: CASSPGAGGTYEQYF
d_call: TRBD1; v_call: TRBV2; j_call: TRBJ1-2; clone_size: NA; cdr3_nt: TGTGCCAGCAGCCGGGACAGAGAGTATGGCTACACCTTC; cdr3_aa: CASSRDREYGYTF
d_call: TRBD1; v_call: TRBV6-2/TRBV6-3; j_call: TRBJ1-5; clone_size: NA; cdr3_nt: TGTGCCAGCAGTCGCCCCAAGGGGACAGGGCTCAATCAGCCCCAGCATTTT; cdr3_aa: CASSRPKGTGLNQPQHF
d_call: TRBD1; v_call: TRBV7-9; j_call: TRBJ1-3; clone_size: NA; cdr3_nt: TGTGCCAGCAGCGAGGCTCAGGGGGCTGGAAACACCATATATTTT; cdr3_aa: CASSEAQGAGNTIYF
d_call: TRBD1; v_call: TRBV5-1; j_call: TRBJ2-7; clone_size: NA; cdr3_nt: TGCGCCAGCAGCTTGTCCGAACAGGGGCCGGCCGAGCAGTACTTC; cdr3_aa: CASSLSEQGPAEQYF
d_call: NA; v_call: TRBV6-1; j_call: TRBJ2-5; clone_size: NA; cdr3_nt: TGTGCCAGCGGCTTTTACGGGGTCCAAGAGACCCAGTACTTC; cdr3_aa: CASGFYGVQETQYF
d_call: NA; v_call: TRBV10-3; j_call: TRBJ1-2; clone_size: NA; cdr3_nt: TGTGCCATCAGTGAGTCGGGGCAGGACTATGGCTACACCTTC; cdr3_aa: CAISESGQDYGYTF
d_call: TRBD1; v_call: TRBV9; j_call: TRBJ1-1; clone_size: once; cdr3_nt: TGTGCCAGCAGCGGGAGGACAGGGATGAACACTGAAGCTTTCTTT; cdr3_aa: CASSGRTGMNTEAFF
d_call: TRBD2; v_call: TRBV3-1/TRBV3-2; j_call: TRBJ2-3; clone_size: NA; cdr3_nt: TGTGCCAGCAGCCAAGTAGCGGGGGGGAGGCACACAGATACGCAGTATTTT; cdr3_aa: CASSQVAGGRHTDTQYF
d_call: NA; v_call: TRBV12-3/TRBV12-4; j_call: TRBJ1-1; clone_size: NA; cdr3_nt: TGTGCCAGCAGTCTCCGGGGGAGCGCTGAAGCTTTCTTT; cdr3_aa: CASSLRGSAEAFF
d_call: TRBD1; v_call: TRBV5-1; j_call: TRBJ1-1; clone_size: NA; cdr3_nt: TGCGCCAGCAGCTTCTCAGGGGGCCCTGGGAACACTGAAGCTTTCTTT; cdr3_aa: CASSFSGGPGNTEAFF
d_call: NA; v_call: TRBV9; j_call: TRBJ2-1; clone_size: NA; cdr3_nt: TGTGCCAGCAGCGCGTACAGGGTGGGGAATGAGCAGTTCTTC; cdr3_aa: CASSAYRVGNEQFF
d_call: NA; v_call: TRBV2; j_call: TRBJ1-4; clone_size: NA; cdr3_nt: TGTGCCAGCAGGAGACTTCTAGTCGGAAAACTGTTTTTT; cdr3_aa: CASRRLLVGKLFF
d_call: TRBD2; v_call: TRBV6-5; j_call: TRBJ2-5; clone_size: NA; cdr3_nt: TGTGCCAGCAGGGGGGCTAGCGGGGGTGGCGAGACCCAGTACTTC; cdr3_aa: CASRGASGGGETQYF
d_call: NA; v_call: TRBV4-2; j_call: TRBJ1-2; clone_size: NA; cdr3_nt: TGTGCCAGCAGCCAAGGGGCAGGGGCTGGCGGCTACACCTTC; cdr3_aa: CASSQGAGAGGYTF
d_call: TRBD1; v_call: TRBV7-9; j_call: TRBJ2-7; clone_size: NA; cdr3_nt: TGTGCCAGCAGCCCTAGGGTGCCGACAGGGCCGAAGGACGAGCAGTACTTC; cdr3_aa: CASSPRVPTGPKDEQYF
d_call: TRBD1; v_call: TRBV6-1; j_call: TRBJ1-5; clone_size: NA; cdr3_nt: TGTGCCAGCAGTGGACGGGACAGGGGTTTGGATCAGCCCCAGCATTTT; cdr3_aa: CASSGRDRGLDQPQHF
d_call: NA; v_call: TRBV4-2; j_call: TRBJ2-3; clone_size: NA; cdr3_nt: TGTGCCAGCAGCCAGGGGGCTAGCACAGATACGCAGTATTTT; cdr3_aa: CASSQGASTDTQYF
d_call: TRBD2; v_call: TRBV29-1; j_call: TRBJ2-1; clone_size: NA; cdr3_nt: TGCAGCGTTGATCAGCGGGGGGTCGGGAAGAATGAGCAGTTCTTC; cdr3_aa: CSVDQRGVGKNEQFF
d_call: TRBD1; v_call: TRBV5-1; j_call: TRBJ1-5; clone_size: few; cdr3_nt: TGCGCCAGCAGCTTTGGACAGGGTAATCAGCCCCAGCATTTT; cdr3_aa: CASSFGQGNQPQHF